The sequence of this T cell receptor beta chain was determined in a study of cytomegalovirus exposure and HLA in healthy donors. Overall study: Some 87 million unique TCRs from HLA-typed donors were held in an early release of data. Among several hundred genotyped donors, around 82% fell in the Caucasian-associated ancestry cluster.

The CDR3 runs to 15 residues. J gave up 7 bases and V 6 bases, and 8 bases lay outside the gene matches. Germline V gene data show CDR1 as MRHNA and CDR2 as SNTAGT. A remark on this clone: The target antigen is unknown.

The study's findings and limits: A prior analysis recorded that most TCR beta V segments were productive about 90% or about 30% of the time. Some V segments, TRBV6-2 and TRBV6-3 among them, were indistinguishable and were therefore excluded.

In the PCR, 60 Vbeta and 13 Jbeta primers were used. Measured with immunoSEQ multiplex PCR; TCRdb has only the in-frame clones, and not every one. Of roughly 78,000 clones listed, under 70% are singletons. This TCR came from a man aged 30-40 years in good health and CMV-seropositive. The sequenced material came from PBMCs. The rearrangement uses TRBV6-4 and TRBJ2-7; 14 positions agree with TRBD2. The CDR3 sequence is CASSPGLAGVGEQYF. In nucleotides, the CDR3 is TGTGCCAGCAGCCCGGGACTAGCGGGAGTCGGTGAGCAGTACTTC.